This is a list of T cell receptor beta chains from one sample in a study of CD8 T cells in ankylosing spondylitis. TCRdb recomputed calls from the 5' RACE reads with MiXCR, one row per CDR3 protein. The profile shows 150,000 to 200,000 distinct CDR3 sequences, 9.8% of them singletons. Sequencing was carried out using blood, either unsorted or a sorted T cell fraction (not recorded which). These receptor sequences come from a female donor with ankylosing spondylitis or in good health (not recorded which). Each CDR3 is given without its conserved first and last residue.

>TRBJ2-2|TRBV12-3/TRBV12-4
ASRKTAAGPITGELF
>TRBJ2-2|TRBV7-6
ASSYILAGGVTGELF
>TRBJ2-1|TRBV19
ASSEAGRTGSYNEQF
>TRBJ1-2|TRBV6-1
ASSERSWGDYGYT
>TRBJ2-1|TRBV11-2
ASSLIDERDHMGQF
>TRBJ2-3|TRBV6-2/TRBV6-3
ASSYLLAGETDTQY
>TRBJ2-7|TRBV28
ASSLRTSGSYYEQY
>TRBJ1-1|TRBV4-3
ASSQGGWAEAF
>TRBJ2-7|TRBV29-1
SVGAGDAYEQY
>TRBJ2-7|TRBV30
AWSQAYEQY
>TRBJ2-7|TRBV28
ASSLEEDEQY
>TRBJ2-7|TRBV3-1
ASSHSSYEQY
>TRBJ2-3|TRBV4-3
ASGPGFGRDTQY
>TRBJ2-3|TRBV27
ASNLLAGDTDTQY
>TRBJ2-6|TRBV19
ASTISGANVLT
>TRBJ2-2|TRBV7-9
SSSLEAGLTGELF
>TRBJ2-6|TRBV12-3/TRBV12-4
ASSLGGANVLT
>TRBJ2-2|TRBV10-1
ASSDWGAEAGELF
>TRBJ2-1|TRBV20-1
SYKKRGFNEQF
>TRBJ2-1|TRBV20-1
SASGLAGDNEQF
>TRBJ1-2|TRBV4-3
ASSPVEGQFYGYT
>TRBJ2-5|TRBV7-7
ASSTTPGLQETQY
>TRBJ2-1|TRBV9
ASSPTGVPYNEQF
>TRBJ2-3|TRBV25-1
ASSGLATTDTQY
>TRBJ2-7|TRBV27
ASSLLQTETYEQY
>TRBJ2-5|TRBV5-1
ASSLALKGSGRETQY
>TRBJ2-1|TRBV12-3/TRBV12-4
ASSLAGRKNNEQF
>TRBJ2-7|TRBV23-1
ASSHRHPRSYEQY
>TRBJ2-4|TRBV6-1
ASNPRDRPNIQY
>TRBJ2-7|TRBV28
ASSWAVGREQY
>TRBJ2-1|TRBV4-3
ASSHPMGLAEAPVSEQF
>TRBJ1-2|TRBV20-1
SAIEGTGVGYGYT
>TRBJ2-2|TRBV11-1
ASGLVSTGELF
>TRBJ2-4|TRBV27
ASRGEVGGRAKNIQY
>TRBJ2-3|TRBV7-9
ASSLGGTEFTDTQY
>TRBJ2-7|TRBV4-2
ASSQELASAYEQY
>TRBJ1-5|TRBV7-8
ASSSTKDRGVQPQH
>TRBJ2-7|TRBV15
ATRGNSYEQY
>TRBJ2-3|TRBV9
ASSVAVSWADTQY
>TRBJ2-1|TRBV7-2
ASSLGLANYNEQF
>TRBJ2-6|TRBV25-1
ASSEPNSGANVLT
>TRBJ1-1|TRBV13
ASSSSGAHSEAF
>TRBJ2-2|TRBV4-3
ASRGAGELF
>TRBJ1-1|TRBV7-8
ATSLNTEAF
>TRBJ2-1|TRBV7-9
ASSSLRPSADEQF
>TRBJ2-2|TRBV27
ASSLLAYGVTGELF
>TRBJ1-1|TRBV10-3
AISEGDRGFLLL
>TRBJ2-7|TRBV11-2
ASSLDWGQGTN
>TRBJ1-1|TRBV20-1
SPSGTGGYTEAF
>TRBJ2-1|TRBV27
ASSLTTYNEQF
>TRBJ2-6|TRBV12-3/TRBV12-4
ASSFISGANVLT
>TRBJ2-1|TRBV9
ASSPGTRGDYNEQF